The 23 T cell receptor beta chains below were found in one sample sequenced in a study of cytomegalovirus exposure and HLA in healthy donors. With 60 Vbeta and 13 Jbeta primers, the PCR was carried out. Repertoires were generated with immunoSEQ multiplex PCR, while TCRdb's copy carries only in-frame clones and drops some. This table has 200,000 to 250,000 clones, about 80% appearing once. Sample: PBMCs. The receptors were gathered from a man aged 18 to 29 in good health and CMV-seronegative.

The chain carries TRBV27 and TRBJ2-7; 7 positions match TRBD2. CDR3 length: 18 amino acids. The germline V gene has CDR1 MNHEY and CDR2 SMNVEV (reference sequence). V lost 2 bases to trimming and J lost 3 bases; unmatched junction nucleotides: 16. Here the CDR3 DNA reads TGTGCCAGCAGTTTAAACGCGGGAGTTTGGGACGCTTACTACGAGCAGTACTTC. It is translated as CASSLNAGVWDAYYEQYF.

This chain uses TRBV9 with TRBJ2-1; D remains ambiguous. Germline CDR1 is SGDLS and CDR2 is YYNGEE. The CDR3 extends over 14 amino acids. Trimming cost V 0 bases and J 5 bases, with 9 bases left between them. CDR3 sequence (DNA): TGTGCCAGCAGCGTAGATGCTACGGACAATGAGCAGTTCTTC. Its protein product is CASSVDATDNEQFF.

The chain carries TRBV5-1 and TRBJ1-3; 7 positions agree with TRBD1. Germline trimming cut 4 bases from V and 8 bases from J; bases unmatched to any gene: 9. The CDR3 runs 14 residues. CDR1 is SGHRS, CDR2 YFSETQ, per germline. CDR3 sequence reads: CASSAGTARDTIYF. Here the CDR3 DNA reads TGCGCCAGCAGCGCCGGGACAGCCCGGGACACCATATATTTT. Full variable domain (outside the CDR3, taken from reference TRBV5-1 and TRBJ1-3): KAGVTQTPRYLIKTRGQQVTLSCSPISGHRSVSWYQQTPGQGLQFLFEYFSETQRNKGNFPGRFSGRQFSNSRSEMNVSTLELGDSALYLCASSAGTARDTIYFGEGSWLTVV.

The genes are TRBV7-9 and TRBJ2-1; 8 bases are shared with TRBD2. This CDR3 contains 14 residues. J was trimmed by 3 bases and V by 3 bases; bases with no gene match: 1. The germline CDR1 and CDR2 sequences are SEHNR and FQNEAQ (reference sequence). The CDR3 reads CASSFGTSYNEQFF. In DNA, the CDR3 is TGTGCCAGCAGCTTCGGGACTAGCTACAATGAGCAGTTCTTC. The whole variable domain, filled in from reference TRBV7-9 and TRBJ2-1, reads DTGVSQNPRHKITKRGQNVTFRCDPISEHNRLYWYRQTLGQGPEFLTYFQNEAQLEKSRLLSDRFSAERPKGSFSTLEIQRTEQGDSAMYLCASSFGTSYNEQFFGPGTRLTVL.

The chain links TRBV2 to TRBJ2-3; 7 nucleotides agree with TRBD1. This CDR3 is built from 13 residues. V gave up 7 bases and J gave up 2 bases; unmatched junction bases: 3. Per the germline V gene, CDR1 is SNHLY and CDR2 is FYNNEI. CDR3 DNA: TGTGCCAGCAAGGGACAGCACACAGATACGCAGTATTTT. Residues: CASKGQHTDTQYF.

This clone was recorded only once. This chain joins TRBV2 and TRBJ1-1, with TRBD1 matching over 8 bases. This CDR3 region has 14 residues. CDR1 is SNHLY, CDR2 FYNNEI, per germline. The V segment lost 7 bases and the J segment 3 bases; nucleotides outside the gene matches: 7. DNA of the CDR3: TGTGCCAGCACCCGCGGACAGGGCTACACTGAAGCTTTCTTT. Protein sequence: CASTRGQGYTEAFF.

The sample holds one count of this clone. The chain is built from TRBV19 and TRBJ2-7; 7 nucleotides line up with TRBD1. With 5 bases clipped from V and 6 bases from J, the junction kept 7 bases outside the gene matches. The CDR3 has 13 residues. Germline V gene lookup returns CDR1 LNHDA and CDR2 SQIVND (reference sequence). CDR3 DNA: TGTGCCAGTAGTGACAAAACAGGGGTCGAGCAGTACTTC. Its translation is CASSDKTGVEQYF.

The chain joins TRBV7-8 to TRBJ1-5, with a tentative D call TRBD1 (6 bases). The length of the CDR3 is 17 residues. Germline V lookup: CDR1 SGHVS, CDR2 FQNEAQ. V was trimmed by 3 bases and J by 2 bases, leaving 17 bases between them. DNA for the CDR3: TGTGCCAGCAGCTTTACGCGGACAGAGGGAGGCAATCAGCCCCAGCATTTT. This encodes CASSFTRTEGGNQPQHF.

CDR3 amino acids: CASSLGGLAAYNEQFF. CDR3 DNA: TGCGCCAGCAGCTTGGGAGGACTAGCGGCTTACAATGAGCAGTTCTTC. The chain carries TRBV5-1 and TRBJ2-1; 10 nucleotides line up with TRBD2. The J segment lost 4 bases and the V segment lost 0 bases, leaving 4 bases of the junction unmatched. The germline V gene encodes CDR1 SGHRS and CDR2 YFSETQ. The CDR3 has 16 residues.

J is TRBJ1-2 and V is TRBV6-1; TRBD1 might be the D (6 bases). Looked up from germline, CDR1 is MNHNS and CDR2 is SASEGT. V shed 4 bases and J shed 5 bases, with 20 bases lying between them. This CDR3 spans 16 amino acids. CDR3 protein: CASSVMGGLDLYGYTF. CDR3 coding DNA: TGTGCCAGCAGTGTCATGGGGGGGCTCGATTTGTATGGCTACACCTTC.

The chain uses TRBV28 and TRBJ1-5; tentative D call: TRBD1 (6 bases). V shed 3 bases and J shed 6 bases, with 15 bases lying between them. CDR1 is MDHEN, CDR2 SYDVKM, per germline. CDR3 length: 15 amino acids. The CDR3 sequence: CASSLEGGELQPQHF. CDR3 nucleotides: TGTGCCAGCAGTTTGGAAGGGGGTGAGCTTCAGCCCCAGCATTTT. Combining the CDR3 with reference TRBV28 and TRBJ1-5 gives the whole variable domain DVKVTQSSRYLVKRTGEKVFLECVQDMDHENMFWYRQDPGLGLRLIYFSYDVKMKEKGDIPEGYSVSREKKERFSLILESASTNQTSMYLCASSLEGGELQPQHFGDGTRLSIL.

V and J are TRBV4-2 and TRBJ1-4; the match to TRBD1 covers 10 bases. Looked up from germline, CDR1 is LGHNA and CDR2 is YNFKEQ. This CDR3 region has 17 residues. V trimming: 3 bases; J trimming: 8 bases; junction bases outside the gene matches: 12. The CDR3 coding sequence is TGTGCCAGCAGCCATATGACAGGGGGCCTCGGGCCAGAAAAACTGTTTTTT. Translated: CASSHMTGGLGPEKLFF.

The chain couples TRBV5-6 to TRBJ1-2; no clear D gene. CDR1 SGHDT and CDR2 YYEEEE come from the germline V gene. V lost 2 bases, J lost 2 bases, and 13 bases lay in between. This CDR3 is built from 15 residues. This chain's CDR3 is CASSFYHTKNYGYTF. The CDR3 nucleotides read TGTGCCAGCAGCTTTTATCACACCAAGAACTATGGCTACACCTTC.

The chain couples TRBV7-9 to TRBJ1-1, with TRBD1 as a possible D gene (6 bases). Trimming removed 5 bases at V and 6 bases at J, with 19 bases between. The CDR3 sequence is 15 residues long. The germline gives CDR1 SEHNR, CDR2 FQNEAQ (reference sequence). CDR3 in amino acids: CASSAVGHGVAEAFF. CDR3 DNA sequence: TGTGCCAGCAGCGCCGTGGGACACGGAGTGGCTGAAGCTTTCTTT. Based on the CDR3 plus reference TRBV7-9 and TRBJ1-1, the full variable domain is DTGVSQNPRHKITKRGQNVTFRCDPISEHNRLYWYRQTLGQGPEFLTYFQNEAQLEKSRLLSDRFSAERPKGSFSTLEIQRTEQGDSAMYLCASSAVGHGVAEAFFGQGTRLTVV.

The gene calls are TRBV19 and TRBJ2-5; TRBD1 might be the D (6 bases). Germline V gene sequence: CDR1 LNHDA, CDR2 SQIVND (reference sequence). V dropped 1 base and J dropped 0 bases, with 18 bases sitting between them. This CDR3 comprises 18 residues. CDR3 nucleotides: TGTGCCAGTAGTATAGGAACCAGGGGACCGACGTACCAAGAGACCCAGTACTTC. Translated: CASSIGTRGPTYQETQYF.

The J gene is TRBJ2-6, the V gene TRBV6-6, with a possible D match to TRBD2 (7 bases). Germline assignment: CDR1 MNHNY and CDR2 SVGAGI (reference sequence). This CDR3 comprises 16 residues. V lost 1 base and J 4 bases, leaving 11 bases between the germline ends. The CDR3 nucleotides are TGTGCCAGCAGTTACTTAGGGGGGGCCGGGGCCAACGTCCTGACTTTC. Translated, it gives CASSYLGGAGANVLTF.

This chain links TRBV6-1 with TRBJ1-3; no clear D. With 4 bases removed from V and 4 bases from J, the gap between germline ends came to 11 bases. The germline gives CDR1 MNHNS, CDR2 SASEGT. The CDR3 is made up of 14 amino acids. CDR3 nucleotides: TGTGCCAGCAGTGTGGCAGGAGGAGGAAACACCATATATTTT. The encoded protein is CASSVAGGGNTIYF.

Of note for this clone: This same CDR3 is encoded by further DNA sequences in the sample. This chain links TRBV6-1 with TRBJ1-5; D ambiguous. Germline V gives CDR1 MNHNS, CDR2 SASEGT. V was shortened by 0 bases and J by 6 bases, with 6 bases between the two germline ends. This CDR3 region has 13 residues. CDR3 nucleotides: TGTGCCAGCAGTGAAGCACGGGGTCAGCCCCAGCATTTT. The encoded protein is CASSEARGQPQHF.

V gene TRBV5-8 combines with J gene TRBJ2-2; 8 nucleotides align to TRBD2. The CDR3 consists of 17 residues. Germline V gene sequence: CDR1 SGHTS, CDR2 YDEGEE. The trim removed 4 bases at V and 4 bases at J, leaving 12 bases unmatched. The CDR3 sequence is CASSPITGGAGTGELFF. CDR3 coding DNA: TGTGCCAGCAGCCCGATAACCGGGGGGGCAGGCACCGGGGAGCTGTTTTTT. Filled out from reference TRBV5-8 and TRBJ2-2, the complete variable domain reads EAGVTQSPTHLIKTRGQQATLRCSPISGHTSVYWYQQALGLGLQFLLWYDEGEERNRGNFPPRFSGRQFPNYSSELNVNALELEDSALYLCASSPITGGAGTGELFFGEGSRLTVL.

The rearrangement uses TRBV7-6 and TRBJ1-1; 11 nucleotides agree with TRBD1. The CDR3 totals 16 residues. V lost 3 bases and J lost 3; bases outside the gene matches: 6. Per the germline V gene, CDR1 is SGHVS and CDR2 is FNYEAQ. CDR3: CASSLGQGGGYTEAFF. The CDR3 DNA is TGTGCCAGCAGCTTGGGACAGGGGGGTGGTTACACTGAAGCTTTCTTT.

The chain joins TRBV7-9 to TRBJ1-5; D possibly corresponds to TRBD1 (6 bases). Germline V lookup: CDR1 SEHNR, CDR2 FQNEAQ (reference sequence). The CDR3 has 14 amino acids. V lost 5 bases and J lost 3, with 11 bases in between. The CDR3 is CASSQQGSNQPQHF. For the CDR3, the DNA is TGTGCCAGCAGCCAACAGGGATCCAATCAGCCCCAGCATTTT.

The gene calls are TRBV7-3 and TRBJ1-6; the match to TRBD1 covers 11 bases. CDR3 length: 14 amino acids. The V and J ends lost 5 bases and 9 bases, in that order; junction bases with no gene match: 3. Germline lookup yields CDR1 SGHTA and CDR2 FQGTGA. CDR3 protein: CASSEDRGRSPLHF. The CDR3 coding sequence is TGTGCCAGCAGCGAGGACAGGGGGCGTTCACCCCTCCACTTT.

The J gene is TRBJ2-1, the V gene TRBV11-2, with a weak D call TRBD1 (6 bases). The V end lost 5 bases, the J end lost 8 bases, and 22 bases lay between the germline ends. The CDR3 has 16 amino acids. From germline, CDR1 is SGHAT and CDR2 FQNNGV. Here the CDR3 reads CASSRATGTPSDEQFF. The CDR3 DNA sequence: TGTGCCAGCAGCCGAGCCACCGGGACACCTTCAGATGAGCAGTTCTTC.